This T cell receptor (beta chain) was recovered during a study of shared clonotypes between healthy human individuals. Study-wide results and limits: It was the few donors that limited the genetic and exposure-history diversity represented.

A split of CD4+ cells into CD45RA+ naive and CD45RA-negative memory subsets was performed. In the original processing: Filtering differed, since immunoSEQ gave only junction sequences and no quality scores. The repertoire was sequenced with immunoSEQ multiplex PCR; TCRdb's copy has only in-frame clones and lacks some. That table furnishes V, J and clone size, whereas the DNA furnished D and trimming. This table has over a million clones, around 78% appearing once. V trimming: 4 bases; J trimming: 3 bases; junction bases outside the gene matches: 7. Germline values: CDR1 SGHRS, CDR2 YFSETQ. The CDR3 consists of 16 residues. Comment on this clone: The antigen is unknown.

The chain joins TRBV5-1 to TRBJ2-7; 13 positions match TRBD2. Sequencing was performed on memory CD4+ T cells from PBMCs. Sample subset: CD45RA-negative fraction. The receptor comes from a man between 18 and 35 years old in good health. Some clones in this sample may be carry-over from other donors' samples. The CDR3, as DNA: TGCGCCAGCAGCCCGAGGGGGACTAGCGGGATCTACGAGCAGTACTTC. Amino acids: CASSPRGTSGIYEQYF.